One and the same sample provided the 19 T cell receptor beta chains below, sequenced in a study of low-dose radiotherapy and immunotherapy resistance in tumors. The time point here: before trial treatment. TRAV- and TRBV-specific primers were used for first-strand cDNA, which covered alpha and beta chains. The authors ran about 20 PCR cycles to amplify TCRs with a constant-region primer and V-primer adapter. TCRdb passed the reads through MiXCR, listing each CDR3 protein once. The repertoire includes 35,000 to 50,000 distinct CDR3 sequences, roughly 30% of them detected once, and around 4% sits in the top ten. Sequencing used PBMCs, obtained before treatment. Receptors were obtained from a male donor with gallbladder cancer.

This clonotype was seen many times. The chain couples TRBV3-1 to TRBJ1-4, with 8 positions matching TRBD1. Germline V CDR1 and CDR2: LGHDT, YNNKEL (reference sequence). V lost 7 bases to trimming and J lost 5 bases; unmatched junction nucleotides: 9. This CDR3 comprises 15 residues. Written as DNA, the CDR3 is TGTGCCAGCACCCCCCAGGGGGCCGAGAATGAAAAACTGTTTTTT. It specifies CASTPQGAENEKLFF. Variable domain in full (rest from reference TRBV3-1 and TRBJ1-4): DTAVSQTPKYLVTQMGNDKSIKCEQNLGHDTMYWYKQDSKKFLKIMFSYNNKELIINETVPNRFSPKSPDKAHLNLHINSLELGDSAVYFCASTPQGAENEKLFFGSGTQLSVL.

A few counts support this clonotype. This chain joins TRBV6-2 or TRBV6-3 and TRBJ2-3; D could derive from TRBD1 or TRBD2 (5 bases each). The length of the CDR3 is 18 residues. V was cut by 2 bases and J by 4 bases, with 22 bases left in between. Per germline, CDR1 MNHEY and CDR2 SVGEGT. The CDR3 DNA reads as TGTGCCAGCAGTTACGTCGGGGCAGGGAGATTTGACGCAGATACGCAGTATTTT. This codes for CASSYVGAGRFDADTQYF.

Relative to its sample, this clonotype is medium-sized. The chain recombines TRBV9 with TRBJ2-5; TRBD2 aligns across 11 bases. CDR1 and CDR2 from the germline V gene are SGDLS and YYNGEE. J was trimmed by 5 bases and V by 4 bases; bases with no gene match: 10. The CDR3 extends over 16 amino acids. CDR3 nucleotide sequence: TGTGCCAGCAGCCCAACTAGCGGGAGCGGTCTGGAGACCCAGTACTTC. This sequence encodes CASSPTSGSGLETQYF. Full variable domain (rest looked up from reference TRBV9 and TRBJ2-5): DSGVTQTPKHLITATGQRVTLRCSPRSGDLSVYWYQQSLDQGLQFLIQYYNGEERAKGNILERFSAQQFPDLHSELNLSSLELGDSALYFCASSPTSGSGLETQYFGPGTRLLVL.

The chain has TRBV6-2 or TRBV6-3 and TRBJ2-5, with 10 bases matching TRBD1. Trimming took 5 bases from V and 5 from J; bases not matched to a gene: 8. Germline CDR1 and CDR2: MNHEY and SVGEGT. There are 15 residues in the CDR3. CDR3 nucleotides: TGTGCCAGCAGTCGGGAGGGACAGGGGATGGAGACCCAGTACTTC. Protein sequence: CASSREGQGMETQYF.

This clonotype was detected a few times. The chain uses TRBV5-1 and TRBJ2-7; the match to TRBD2 covers 12 bases. Germline CDR1 is SGHRS and CDR2 is YFSETQ. The junction had 6 bases not matched to a gene; V was cut back by 4 bases and J by 4 bases. This CDR3 is built from 15 residues. CDR3 coding DNA: TGCGCCAGCAGCGATGGGACTAGCGGGCCGTACGAGCAGTACTTC. This codes for CASSDGTSGPYEQYF.

J is TRBJ2-1 and V is TRBV3-1; D gene uncertain. V shed 6 bases and J shed 13 bases, with 22 bases lying between them. CDR1 and CDR2 (germline): LGHDT, YNNKEL (reference sequence). CDR3 length: 14 amino acids. CDR3 in amino acids: CASSPTSYQETQFF. CDR3 in DNA: TGTGCCAGCAGTCCCACCTCGTACCAAGAGACCCAGTTCTTC.

By sample fraction, this clonotype is medium-sized (0.01 to 0.1%). V usage is TRBV12-3 or TRBV12-4 and J usage is TRBJ2-2; no firm D call. V was trimmed by 1 base and J by 4 bases, leaving 10 bases between them. This CDR3 has 15 amino acids. The CDR3: CASSLEAGVTGELFF. CDR3 in DNA: TGTGCCAGCAGTTTAGAGGCCGGTGTCACCGGGGAGCTGTTTTTT.

The chain employs TRBV29-1 and TRBJ2-2; 9 bases line up with TRBD2. The germline gives CDR1 SQVTM, CDR2 ANQGSEA. J was trimmed by 5 bases and V by 6 bases; bases with no gene match: 13. This CDR3 spans 16 amino acids. The CDR3 DNA reads TGCAGCGTCGCCCCACCGACTAGCGGATTGACCGGGGAGCTGTTTTTT. Encoded protein: CSVAPPTSGLTGELFF.

This clonotype occurred once. The chain employs TRBV4-2 and TRBJ2-1, with D perhaps matching TRBD2 (6 bases). CDR3 length equals 17 residues. V was pared by 0 bases and J by 8 bases, with 20 bases between. Germline assignment: CDR1 LGHNA and CDR2 YNFKEQ. DNA of the CDR3: TGTGCCAGCAGCCAAGATCGGGGCGGGGTGATCATGGATGAGCAGTTCTTC. Protein product: CASSQDRGGVIMDEQFF.

The gene calls are TRBV29-1 and TRBJ1-5; D ambiguous. Trimming took off 0 bases at V and 1 base at J, with 7 bases between the two ends. Germline CDR1 SQVTM, CDR2 ANQGSEA. The CDR3 loop spans 14 amino acids. The CDR3 DNA sequence: TGCAGCGTTGAAGAAGGAGGGAGCAATCAGCCCCAGCATTTT. As protein: CSVEEGGSNQPQHF.

This clonotype was seen ten or more times. The V call is TRBV2, the J call TRBJ1-2; no reliable D call. Deletions cut 5 bases from V and 1 base from J, with 11 bases between. From germline, CDR1 is SNHLY and CDR2 FYNNEI. This CDR3 spans 14 amino acids. DNA for the CDR3: TGTGCCAGCAGTCCAAGCGGGGATAACTATGGCTACACCTTC. Protein: CASSPSGDNYGYTF.

A note on this clonotype: This is likely an artifact of a read error, given a far larger clone one base away. The CDR3 loop reads CASSPLPGEGEVGNTIYF. In DNA, the CDR3 is TGTGCCAGCAGTCCGTTACCGGGAGAGGGGGAGGTTGGAAACACCATATATTTT. The V call is TRBV26, the J call TRBJ1-3; the listed D gene, TRBD1, was not tested against the DNA. TRBV26 is assigned pseudogene status. The CDR3 extends over 18 amino acids.

The chain is built from TRBV15 and TRBJ2-1, with D unclear. CDR1 and CDR2 from the germline V gene are LNHNV and YYDKDF (reference sequence). Between the trimmed V and J ends, which lost 3 bases and 4 bases, there was a span of 7 bases. CDR3 size: 13 residues. The CDR3 DNA follows: TGTGCCACCAGCAGCGCAAATTACAATGAGCAGTTCTTC. This translates into CATSSANYNEQFF.

This clonotype was counted ten times or more. The chain has TRBV11-3 and TRBJ2-2; D is uncertain. The CDR3 runs 13 residues. Germline V CDR1 and CDR2: SGHNT, YENEEA. The V and J ends lost 5 bases and 3 bases respectively, with 7 bases between them. In nucleotides, the CDR3 is TGTGCCAGCAGCGCCCGGGACACCGGGGAGCTGTTTTTT. It yields the protein CASSARDTGELFF.

This clonotype was counted at least ten times. This chain uses TRBV2 with TRBJ2-1, with D unresolved. The germline V gene has CDR1 SNHLY and CDR2 FYNNEI. Trimming left V 4 bases short and J 2 bases short, with 6 bases between. This CDR3 comprises 13 residues. In DNA form, the CDR3 reads TGTGCCAGCAGTGTGGATGCCTACAATGAGCAGTTCTTC. The encoded protein is CASSVDAYNEQFF. The whole variable domain, filled in from reference TRBV2 and TRBJ2-1, reads EPEVTQTPSHQVTQMGQEVILRCVPISNHLYFYWYRQILGQKVEFLVSFYNNEISEKSEIFDDQFSVERPDGSNFTLKIRSTKLEDSAMYFCASSVDAYNEQFFGPGTRLTVL.

Note on this clonotype: A far bigger clonotype differs at one base, so this is likely a read error. The chain links TRBV5-1 to TRBJ2-1, with 7 nucleotides matching TRBD1. The junction had 11 bases not matched to a gene; V was cut back by 4 bases and J by 10 bases. The CDR3 runs 14 residues. Germline V gene lookup returns CDR1 SGHRS and CDR2 YFSETQ. CDR3 sequence reads: CASSPQTGTYEQFF. DNA of the CDR3: TGCGCCAGCAGCCCACAGACAGGGACCTACGAGCAGTTCTTC.

Comment on this clonotype: A far larger clone is one base from this, pointing to a likely read error. V is TRBV5-6 and J is TRBJ2-5; 8 bases match TRBD2. Trimming removed 2 bases from V and 11 bases from J; junction bases left unmatched: 8. Germline V CDR1 and CDR2: SGHDT, YYEEEE. The CDR3 contains 13 residues. The CDR3 DNA reads TGTGCCAGCAGCTTCCGGGGGGGCAATGAGCAGTACTTC. This sequence encodes CASSFRGGNEQYF.

This clonotype was counted ten times or more. V usage is TRBV29-1 and J usage is TRBJ1-4, with no clear D. V was pared by 6 bases and J by 0 bases, with 17 bases between. Germline CDR1 is SQVTM and CDR2 is ANQGSEA. This CDR3 has 16 amino acids. The CDR3 DNA reads as TGCAGCGTAGCCTCCTTAACGGGATCAACTAATGAAAAACTGTTTTTT. This encodes CSVASLTGSTNEKLFF. Using reference TRBV29-1 and TRBJ1-4 for the parts outside the CDR3, the full variable domain is SAVISQKPSRDICQRGTSLTIQCQVDSQVTMMFWYRQQPGQSLTLIATANQGSEATYESGFVIDKFPISRPNLTFSTLTVSNMSPEDSSIYLCSVASLTGSTNEKLFFGSGTQLSVL.

The chain uses TRBV7-3 and TRBJ2-5, with 11 nucleotides matching TRBD2. The V and J ends lost 9 bases and 3 bases, in that order; junction bases with no gene match: 3. The CDR3 contains 13 residues. Germline CDR1 and CDR2: SGHTA and FQGTGA. This chain's CDR3 is CASSGRAKETQYF. CDR3 nucleotide sequence: TGTGCCAGTAGCGGGAGGGCCAAAGAGACCCAGTACTTC.